The clone carrying this T cell receptor (beta chain) has just one count. The CDR3 runs to 14 residues. Trimming removed 5 bases from V and 5 bases from J, with 15 bases in between. Germline CDR1 is MDHEN and CDR2 is SYDVKM. These data belong to a study of blood T cell repertoires in COVID-19. Looking at the study overall: Sites across the United States, Italy and Spain contributed samples from acute and convalescent COVID-19. Sources were T cells, B-cell-depleted T cells, or PBMCs; the material itself was cDNA or gDNA.

Authors' data handling: How many nucleated cells were present was estimated from reference gene primer amplification. Sequenced by immunoSEQ multiplex PCR; TCRdb stores in-frame clones only, minus some. The V and J calls and clone size were taken over from that table, and D and trimming were inferred from the DNA. This table holds about 300,000 clones, approximately 88% found once. The chain combines TRBV28 with TRBJ1-2, with D possibly being TRBD1 (5 bases). Material for sequencing was peripheral blood. This TCR was recovered from a woman between 25 and 40 years old who had recovered from COVID-19. The CDR3 nucleotides are TGTGCCAGCAGTCCCGGGGGTTCTGGATATGGCTACACCTTC. It translates to CASSPGGSGYGYTF.